The clone carrying this T cell receptor beta chain was counted once. Antigen specificity is unknown. One entry per CDR3 protein results from TCRdb running MiXCR on the 5' RACE reads. The data show around 18,000 distinct CDR3 sequences, with approximately 5% seen just once and about a tenth held by the top ten. The data are from a study of spatial heterogeneity in lung cancer. Study context: Detected beta-chain sequences consistently exceeded alpha-chain sequences.

Study results and caveats: Intratumoral expanded alpha and beta TCR counts were found to track tumor mutation counts.

V gave up 4 bases and J gave up 0 bases; unmatched junction bases: 2. The CDR3 is made up of 15 amino acids. CDR1 is KGHSH and CDR2 is LQKENI in the germline V gene. The time point is: sample taken at primary tumor resection. The donors, 70 or so patients with untreated early-stage non-small cell lung cancer, provided the samples. V is TRBV18 and J is TRBJ2-7; 11 nucleotides line up with TRBD2. The sample here was lung tumor tissue, taken at surgery. This clonotype originated in a female donor with early-stage non-small cell lung cancer. CDR3 in amino acids: CASSQTSGASYEQYF. The CDR3 DNA reads as TGTGCCAGCTCACAGACTAGCGGGGCCTCCTACGAGCAGTACTTC.